This section outlines one T cell receptor beta chain sequence together with its context. The antigen is unknown. The sample is drawn from a study of cytomegalovirus exposure and HLA in healthy donors. Notes on the study in general: Whilst most TCR sequences proved rare, a subset of public TCRs occurred across many donors. Subsequent analysis showed first-cohort TCR clusters tending to co-occur in more than 95 validation repertoires. Cytomegalovirus status was reportedly diagnosed by the classifier with high sensitivity and specificity.

V lost 5 bases and J 2 bases, leaving 11 bases between the germline ends. CDR1 SEHNR and CDR2 FQNEAQ come from the germline V gene (reference sequence). This CDR3 comprises 14 residues. Sequencing used immunoSEQ multiplex PCR; TCRdb keeps in-frame clones, though not all of them. This sample has about 280,000 clones, with over 75% found just once. The rearrangement links TRBV7-9 to TRBJ2-3, with D tentatively TRBD2 (6 bases). The receptor comes from a woman aged 18-29 years in good health and CMV-seronegative. The source material was PBMCs. The CDR3 DNA sequence: TGTGCCAGCAGCCTCCGGGGGATCACAGATACGCAGTATTTT. Protein product: CASSLRGITDTQYF.